Listed here is a single TCR beta chain. Here immunoSEQ multiplex PCR was the method, and the copy in TCRdb shows in-frame clones only, minus some. The sample has over 45,000 clones, approximately 90% seen once; the top ten hold 0.55% to 0.6%. The sample comes from a study of T cell changes during pregnancy in multiple sclerosis. The CDR3 contains 16 residues. CDR1 and CDR2 (germline): SGHTA, FQGNSA. Trimming at V came to 1 base and at J to 6 bases, leaving 7 bases not matched to a gene. The specimen was CD4+ T cells from peripheral blood mononuclear cells, collected in the first trimester of pregnancy. The origin of this receptor is a female donor with multiple sclerosis, enrolled in a pregnancy study. V usage is TRBV7-2 and J usage is TRBJ2-1; 9 nucleotides line up with TRBD2. The CDR3 coding sequence is TGTGCCAGCAGCTTAGGCCGGCTAGCGGGATCCAATGAGCAGTTCTTC. Its translation is CASSLGRLAGSNEQFF.